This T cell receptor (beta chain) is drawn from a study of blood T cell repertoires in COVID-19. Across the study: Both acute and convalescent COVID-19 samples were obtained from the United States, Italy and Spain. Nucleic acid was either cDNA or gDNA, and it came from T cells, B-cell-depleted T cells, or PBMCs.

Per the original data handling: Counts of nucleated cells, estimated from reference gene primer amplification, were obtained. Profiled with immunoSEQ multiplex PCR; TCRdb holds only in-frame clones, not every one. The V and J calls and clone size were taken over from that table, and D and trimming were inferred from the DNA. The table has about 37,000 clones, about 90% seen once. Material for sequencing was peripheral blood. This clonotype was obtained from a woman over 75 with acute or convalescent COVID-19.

The CDR3 sequence: CASSQNGPSTDTQYF. The CDR3 DNA is TGTGCCAGCAGCCAAAACGGTCCGAGCACAGATACGCAGTATTTT. The chain has TRBV7-3 and TRBJ2-3; D gene ambiguous. V gave up 5 bases and J gave up 0 bases, with 12 bases separating them. This CDR3 contains 15 residues. Looked up from germline, CDR1 is SGHTA and CDR2 is FQGTGA.